Listed here is a single TCR beta chain. Its antigen remains unidentified. These data are taken from a study of cytomegalovirus exposure and HLA in healthy donors. Study-wide background: An early data release held some 89 million unique TCRs from HLA-typed donors. Study observations and caveats: Presence/absence analyses assumed roughly uniform sequencing depth across donors, which may not hold.

Vbeta (60) and Jbeta (13) primers were used in the PCR. Produced via immunoSEQ multiplex PCR; TCRdb's table is partial and in-frame only. The table has under 70,000 clones, 60% to 85% seen once; the top ten hold about 5.5%. Germline lookup yields CDR1 GTSNPN and CDR2 SVGIG (reference sequence). The CDR3 has 13 amino acids. V was shortened by 3 bases and J by 4 bases, with 12 bases between the two germline ends. This clonotype originated in a male donor in good health and CMV-seropositive. This chain connects TRBV30 to TRBJ1-2; D is unclear. The sample comprised PBMCs. Here the CDR3 DNA reads TGTGCCTGGAGCCCGAGACGGGTCTATGGCTACACCTTC. This translates into CAWSPRRVYGYTF.